This T cell receptor (beta chain) was found in a study of PD-1 blockade in classical Hodgkin lymphoma. Time point indicated: cycle 4 day 1 (C4D1), after less than 7 weeks of nivolumab. Every single patient, without exception, relapsed after autologous stem cell transplantation, and brentuximab vedotin exposure varied. Best responses fell into complete response, partial response or progressive disease. Produced via immunoSEQ multiplex PCR; TCRdb's table is partial and in-frame only. This table has roughly 40,000 clones, around 78% appearing once. Study-wide points: Repertoire differences have undefined causes, possibly disease activity or prior therapy. Baseline TCR diversity was reportedly lower in newly diagnosed patients than in healthy donors. It was reported as lower still in relapsed/refractory patients. Excluded were patients who started nivolumab under 1 year after ASCT, a group that had lower diversity.

Details on this clone: What it binds is unknown.

Germline values: CDR1 SGHTA, CDR2 FQGNSA. The V and J ends lost 2 bases and 1 base, in that order; junction bases with no gene match: 2. CDR3 size: 16 residues. This chain uses TRBV7-2 with TRBJ2-3; 11 bases fit TRBD2. The clonotype was recovered from a human donor with classical Hodgkin lymphoma. The material was peripheral blood mononuclear cells (PBMCs), obtained before the fourth cycle of nivolumab. The CDR3 DNA reads TGTGCCAGCAGCTTACTACTAGCGGGGGGCACAGATACGCAGTATTTT. Translation gives CASSLLLAGGTDTQYF.